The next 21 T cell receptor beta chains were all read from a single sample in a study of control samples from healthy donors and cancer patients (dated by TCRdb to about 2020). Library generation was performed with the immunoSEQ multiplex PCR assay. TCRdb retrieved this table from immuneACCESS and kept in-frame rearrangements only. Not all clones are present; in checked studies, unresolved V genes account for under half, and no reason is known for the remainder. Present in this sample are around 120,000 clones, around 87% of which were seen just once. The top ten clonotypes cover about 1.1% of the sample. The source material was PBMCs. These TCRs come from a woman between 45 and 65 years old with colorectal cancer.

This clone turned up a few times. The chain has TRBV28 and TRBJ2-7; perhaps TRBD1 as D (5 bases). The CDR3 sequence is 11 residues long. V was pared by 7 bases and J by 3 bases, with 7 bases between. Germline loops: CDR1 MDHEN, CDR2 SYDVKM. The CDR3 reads CASTGYYEQYF. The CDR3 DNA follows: TGTGCCAGCACAGGGTACTACGAGCAGTACTTC.

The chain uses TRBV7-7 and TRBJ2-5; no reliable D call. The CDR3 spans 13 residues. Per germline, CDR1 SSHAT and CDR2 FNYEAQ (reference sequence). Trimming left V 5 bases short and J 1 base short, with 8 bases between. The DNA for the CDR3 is TGTGCCAGCAGCCCGACGGTCCAAGAGACCCAGTACTTC. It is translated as CASSPTVQETQYF. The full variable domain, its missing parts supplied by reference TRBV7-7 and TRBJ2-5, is GAGVSQSPRYKVTKRGQDVTLRCDPISSHATLYWYQQALGQGPEFLTYFNYEAQPDKSGLPSDRFSAERPEGSISTLTIQRTEQRDSAMYRCASSPTVQETQYFGPGTRLLVL.

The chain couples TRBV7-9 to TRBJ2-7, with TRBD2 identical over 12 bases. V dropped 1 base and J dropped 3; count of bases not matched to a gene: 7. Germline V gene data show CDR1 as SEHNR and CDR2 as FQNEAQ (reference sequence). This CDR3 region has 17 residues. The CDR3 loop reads CASSLGLAGGPIYEQYF. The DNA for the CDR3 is TGTGCCAGCAGCTTAGGCCTAGCGGGGGGGCCTATCTACGAGCAGTACTTC.

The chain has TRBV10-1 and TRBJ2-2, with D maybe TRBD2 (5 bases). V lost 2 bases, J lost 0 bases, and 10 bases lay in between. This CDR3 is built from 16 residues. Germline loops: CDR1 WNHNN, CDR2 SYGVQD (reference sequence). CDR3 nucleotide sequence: TGCGCCAGCAGTGAGGTTCGGGGAGCGAACACCGGGGAGCTGTTTTTT. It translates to CASSEVRGANTGELFF.

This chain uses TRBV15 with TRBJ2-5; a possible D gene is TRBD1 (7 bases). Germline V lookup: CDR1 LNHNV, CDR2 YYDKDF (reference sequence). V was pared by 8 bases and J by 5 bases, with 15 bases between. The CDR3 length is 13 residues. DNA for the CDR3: TGTGCCACCCGATCCAGGGGGGTTGAGACCCAGTACTTC. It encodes CATRSRGVETQYF. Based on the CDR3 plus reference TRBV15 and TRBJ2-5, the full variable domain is DAMVIQNPRYQVTQFGKPVTLSCSQTLNHNVMYWYQQKSSQAPKLLFHYYDKDFNNEADTPDNFQSRRPNTSFCFLDIRSPGLGDTAMYLCATRSRGVETQYFGPGTRLLVL.

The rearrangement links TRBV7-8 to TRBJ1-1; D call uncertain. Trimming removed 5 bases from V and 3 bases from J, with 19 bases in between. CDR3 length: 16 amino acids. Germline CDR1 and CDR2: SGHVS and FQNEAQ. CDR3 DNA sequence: TGTGCCAGCAGCCCGAGAACCCTCCCCGGGGACACTGAAGCTTTCTTT. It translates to CASSPRTLPGDTEAFF.

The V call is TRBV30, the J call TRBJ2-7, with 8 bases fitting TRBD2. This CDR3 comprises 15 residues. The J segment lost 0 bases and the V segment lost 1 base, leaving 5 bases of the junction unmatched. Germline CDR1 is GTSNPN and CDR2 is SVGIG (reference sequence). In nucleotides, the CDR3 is TGTGCCTGGAGTGCGGGACGGGGGGGCTCCTACGAGCAGTACTTC. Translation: CAWSAGRGGSYEQYF.

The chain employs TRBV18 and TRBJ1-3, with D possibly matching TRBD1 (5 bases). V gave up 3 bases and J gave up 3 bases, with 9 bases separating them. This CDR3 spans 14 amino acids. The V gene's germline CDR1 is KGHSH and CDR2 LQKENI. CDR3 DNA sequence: TGTGCCAGCTCACCTTCAGGGCTTGGAAACACCATATATTTT. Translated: CASSPSGLGNTIYF.

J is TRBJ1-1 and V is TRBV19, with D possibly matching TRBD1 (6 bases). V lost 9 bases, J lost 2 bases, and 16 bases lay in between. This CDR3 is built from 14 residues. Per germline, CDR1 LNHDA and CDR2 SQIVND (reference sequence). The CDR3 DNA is TGTGCCAGCGGTCAACAGGGACTAAACACTGAAGCTTTCTTT. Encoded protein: CASGQQGLNTEAFF.

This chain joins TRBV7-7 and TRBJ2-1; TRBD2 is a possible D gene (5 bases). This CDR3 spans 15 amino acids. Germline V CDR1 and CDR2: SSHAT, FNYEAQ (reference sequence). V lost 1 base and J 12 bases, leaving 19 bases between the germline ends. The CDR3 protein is CASSLDQTTMSGQFF. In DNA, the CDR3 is TGTGCCAGCAGCTTAGATCAGACTACAATGAGCGGGCAGTTCTTC.

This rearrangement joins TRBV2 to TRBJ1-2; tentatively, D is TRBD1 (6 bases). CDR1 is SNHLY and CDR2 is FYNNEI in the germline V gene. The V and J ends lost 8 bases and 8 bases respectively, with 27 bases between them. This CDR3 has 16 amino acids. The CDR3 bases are TGTGCCAGCGAAGTAGGGGGTTCGTCCGATCGGGCGGGCTACACCTTC. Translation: CASEVGGSSDRAGYTF.

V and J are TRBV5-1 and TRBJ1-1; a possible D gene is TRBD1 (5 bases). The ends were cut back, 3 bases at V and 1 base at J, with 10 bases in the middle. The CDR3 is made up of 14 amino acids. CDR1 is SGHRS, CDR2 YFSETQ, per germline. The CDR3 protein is CASSWDGENTEAFF. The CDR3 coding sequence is TGCGCCAGCAGCTGGGACGGCGAGAACACTGAAGCTTTCTTT.

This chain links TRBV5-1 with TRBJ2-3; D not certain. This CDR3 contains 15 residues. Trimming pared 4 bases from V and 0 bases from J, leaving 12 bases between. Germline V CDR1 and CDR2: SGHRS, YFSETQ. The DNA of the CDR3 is TGCGCCAGCAGCCCCACAGCAACCAGCACAGATACGCAGTATTTT. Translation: CASSPTATSTDTQYF.

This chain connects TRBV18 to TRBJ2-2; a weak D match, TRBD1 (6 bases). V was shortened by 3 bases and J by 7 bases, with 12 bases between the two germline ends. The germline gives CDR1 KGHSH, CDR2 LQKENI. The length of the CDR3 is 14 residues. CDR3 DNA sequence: TGTGCCAGCTCACCGTCAGGGGTTGACGGGGAGCTGTTTTTT. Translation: CASSPSGVDGELFF.

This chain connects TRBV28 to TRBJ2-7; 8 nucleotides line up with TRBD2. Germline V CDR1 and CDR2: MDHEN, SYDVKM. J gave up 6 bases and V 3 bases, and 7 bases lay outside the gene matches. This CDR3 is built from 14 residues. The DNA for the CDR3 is TGTGCCAGCAGTTTGGTCGGGAGGGTCGCCGAGCAGTACTTC. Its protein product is CASSLVGRVAEQYF.

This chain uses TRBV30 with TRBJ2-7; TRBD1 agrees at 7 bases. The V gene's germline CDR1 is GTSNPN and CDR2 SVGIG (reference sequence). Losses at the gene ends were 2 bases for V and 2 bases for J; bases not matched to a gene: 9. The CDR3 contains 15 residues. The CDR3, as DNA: TGTGCCTGGAGTCCTCCCCTTGGGACAGCCTACGAGCAGTACTTC. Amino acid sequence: CAWSPPLGTAYEQYF.

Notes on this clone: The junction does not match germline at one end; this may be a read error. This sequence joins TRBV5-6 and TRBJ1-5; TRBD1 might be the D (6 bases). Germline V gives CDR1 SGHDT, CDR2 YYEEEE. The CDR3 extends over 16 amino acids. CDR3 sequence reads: CARSLWGGQGRTSQHF. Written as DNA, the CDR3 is TGTGCCCGCAGCTTGTGGGGGGGGCAGGGCCGAACATCTCAGCATTTT.

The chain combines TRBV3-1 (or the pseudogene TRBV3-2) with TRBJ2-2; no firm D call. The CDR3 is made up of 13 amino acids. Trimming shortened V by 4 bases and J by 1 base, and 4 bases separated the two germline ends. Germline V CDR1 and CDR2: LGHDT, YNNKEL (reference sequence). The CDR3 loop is CASSPWNTGELFF. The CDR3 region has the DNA TGTGCCAGCAGCCCCTGGAACACCGGGGAGCTGTTTTTT.

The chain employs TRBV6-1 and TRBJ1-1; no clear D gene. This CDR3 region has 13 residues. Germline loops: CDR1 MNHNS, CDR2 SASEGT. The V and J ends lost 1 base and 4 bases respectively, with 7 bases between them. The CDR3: CASSEGLGTEAFF. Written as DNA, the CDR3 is TGTGCCAGCAGTGAAGGTCTCGGCACTGAAGCTTTCTTT.

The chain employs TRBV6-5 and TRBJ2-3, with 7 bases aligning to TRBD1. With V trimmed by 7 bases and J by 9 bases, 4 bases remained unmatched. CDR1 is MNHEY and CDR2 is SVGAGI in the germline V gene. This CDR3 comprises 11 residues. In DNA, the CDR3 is TGTGCCAGCAAAAGACAGGGAACGCAGTATTTT. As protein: CASKRQGTQYF.

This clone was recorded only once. CDR3 amino acids: CSVGEGNSPLHF. CDR3 coding DNA: TGCAGCGTGGGGGAGGGTAATTCACCCCTCCACTTT. The J gene is TRBJ1-6, the V gene TRBV29-1; perhaps TRBD1 as D (5 bases). V lost 6 bases and J 6 bases, leaving 9 bases between the germline ends. CDR3 length: 12 amino acids. Germline V gives CDR1 SQVTM, CDR2 ANQGSEA.